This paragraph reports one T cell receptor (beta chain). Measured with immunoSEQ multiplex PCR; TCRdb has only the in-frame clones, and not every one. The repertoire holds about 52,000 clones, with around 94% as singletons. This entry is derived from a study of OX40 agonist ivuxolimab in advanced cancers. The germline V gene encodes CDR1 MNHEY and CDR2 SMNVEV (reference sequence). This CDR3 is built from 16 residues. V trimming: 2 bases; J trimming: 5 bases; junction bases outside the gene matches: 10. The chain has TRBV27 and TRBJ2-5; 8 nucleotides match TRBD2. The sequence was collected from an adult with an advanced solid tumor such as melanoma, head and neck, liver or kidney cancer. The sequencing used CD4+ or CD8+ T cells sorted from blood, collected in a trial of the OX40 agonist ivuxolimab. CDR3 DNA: TGTGCCAGCAGTTTAACGAGGGGAGCGGGAGTGGAGACCCAGTACTTC. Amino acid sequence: CASSLTRGAGVETQYF.